This TCR beta chain was profiled in a study of OX40 agonist ivuxolimab in advanced cancers. The overall study: Patients received the agonistic anti-OX40 (CD134) antibody ivuxolimab. Hepatocellular carcinoma, melanoma, renal cell or head and neck cancer affected the dose-escalation patients. Study-wide results and caveats: Relative to CD4+ cells, CD8+ T cells on average had more expanded clones.

Note on this clone: What it binds is unknown. This CDR3 is also generated by other DNA sequences in the sample.

Trimming pared 5 bases from V and 0 bases from J, leaving 3 bases between. In germline, CDR1 is SGHNT, CDR2 YENEEA. This CDR3 has 12 amino acids. This table comes from immunoSEQ multiplex PCR, and its TCRdb copy is limited to in-frame clones, with some not included. This table holds 65,000 to 90,000 clones, under 95% found once. The receptor was isolated from an adult with an advanced solid tumor such as melanoma, head and neck, liver or kidney cancer. The source was CD4+ or CD8+ T cells sorted from blood, collected in a trial of the OX40 agonist ivuxolimab. V and J are TRBV11-3 and TRBJ2-3; no definite D call. CDR3 DNA sequence: TGTGCCAGCAGCCCAAGCACAGATACGCAGTATTTT. Amino acids: CASSPSTDTQYF.